The 25 T cell receptor beta chains given below trace back to one sample, sequenced in a study of cytomegalovirus exposure and HLA in healthy donors listed by TCRdb under 2017. The library was generated by the immunoSEQ multiplex PCR assay. For the multiplex PCR, a mixture combining 60 forward primers for TCR Vbeta segments and 13 reverse primers for TCR Jbeta segments was used. Entries here come from immuneACCESS through TCRdb and include only in-frame sequences with V and J called. Some clones fail to appear in such tables; in the studies checked, an unresolved V gene covers under half of the shortfall, and the cause of the remainder is unknown. This sample gives about 84,000 clones in total; around three fifths of them show up just once. The ten largest clonotypes hold over 12% of the sample. Sequencing was done on a sample of PBMCs. The receptor source for this set is a woman in her thirties or forties in good health and CMV-seropositive.

This clone appeared a few times. The chain carries TRBV11-2 and TRBJ2-2; 9 bases map to TRBD1. Looked up from germline, CDR1 is SGHAT and CDR2 is FQNNGV. The J segment lost 5 bases and the V segment lost 5 bases, leaving 9 bases of the junction unmatched. There are 16 residues in the CDR3. The CDR3 nucleotides read TGTGCCAGCAGCCGAGGGGGACAGGGCATGACCGGGGAGCTGTTTTTT. It yields the protein CASSRGGQGMTGELFF.

The V gene is TRBV5-6, the J gene TRBJ2-7, with TRBD1 identical over 10 bases. CDR3 length: 14 residues. V trimming: 2 bases; J trimming: 3 bases; junction bases outside the gene matches: 2. The germline CDR1 and CDR2 sequences are SGHDT and YYEEEE. CDR3 protein: CASSLGTGVYEQYF. CDR3 nucleotides: TGTGCCAGCAGCTTAGGGACAGGGGTCTACGAGCAGTACTTC.

V usage is TRBV18 and J usage is TRBJ2-7; 7 nucleotides line up with TRBD1. From germline, CDR1 is KGHSH and CDR2 LQKENI. J was trimmed by 5 bases and V by 2 bases; bases with no gene match: 3. CDR3 length equals 13 residues. Here the CDR3 DNA reads TGTGCCAGCTCACCAAGGGGGCCGGACGAGCAGTACTTC. It encodes CASSPRGPDEQYF.

This clone turned up a few times. CDR3 sequence (DNA): TGCAGTGCTGGGACTAGCCGCGAGCAGTACTTC. Its protein is CSAGTSREQYF. This sequence joins TRBV20-1 and TRBJ2-7; TRBD2 matches 9 bases. CDR1 and CDR2 from the germline V gene are DFQATT and SNEGSKA (reference sequence). The ends lost 5 bases at V and 6 bases at J; junction bases unmatched: 2. The CDR3 is 11 amino acids.

The chain recombines TRBV4-2 with TRBJ2-7; 11 positions match TRBD2. The CDR3 spans 15 residues. V shed 4 bases and J 1 base; nucleotides not matched to a gene: 3. Germline lookup yields CDR1 LGHNA and CDR2 YNFKEQ. The CDR3 loop reads CASSPTSGKSYEQYF. The CDR3 nucleotides read TGTGCCAGCAGCCCGACTAGCGGGAAATCCTACGAGCAGTACTTC.

This clone was seen only a few times. The gene calls are TRBV25-1 and TRBJ2-1; 7 bases are shared with TRBD2. The CDR3 is made up of 16 amino acids. Unmatched junction bases numbered 8, after V lost 2 bases and J lost 4 bases. The germline CDR1 and CDR2 sequences are MGHDK and SYGVNS. CDR3 sequence reads: CASSEPRGGGYNEQFF. CDR3 DNA sequence: TGTGCCAGCAGTGAACCCCGCGGGGGTGGATACAATGAGCAGTTCTTC. The full variable domain, with the rest looked up from reference TRBV25-1 and TRBJ2-1, is EADIYQTPRYLVIGTGKKITLECSQTMGHDKMYWYQQDPGMELHLIHYSYGVNSTEKGDLSSESTVSRIRTEHFPLTLESARPSHTSQYLCASSEPRGGGYNEQFFGPGTRLTVL.

The CDR3 bases are TGTGCCAGCAGCCAAGGGACTAGCGGGAGTGTTTACGAGCAGTACTTC. Translation gives CASSQGTSGSVYEQYF. The chain uses TRBV4-2 and TRBJ2-7; TRBD2 aligns across 13 bases. CDR1 is LGHNA, CDR2 YNFKEQ, per germline. The CDR3 is 16 residues long. V lost 1 base to trimming and J lost 4 bases; unmatched junction nucleotides: 4.

The chain carries TRBV28 and TRBJ2-1; 9 bases match TRBD1. The CDR3 loop spans 16 amino acids. Trimming took 4 bases from V and 4 from J; bases not matched to a gene: 8. CDR1 is MDHEN and CDR2 is SYDVKM in the germline V gene. CDR3: CASSSLTGGGYNEQFF. DNA of the CDR3: TGTGCCAGCAGTTCCCTCACAGGGGGCGGTTACAATGAGCAGTTCTTC.

The CDR3 region is CASSSGPQGYEQYF. The CDR3 coding sequence is TGTGCCAGCAGCTCGGGACCACAGGGTTACGAGCAGTACTTC. This rearrangement joins TRBV7-2 to TRBJ2-7; weak D call: TRBD1 (6 bases). The germline V and J ends were trimmed by 4 bases and 4 bases, with 14 bases remaining between them. The CDR3 sequence is 14 residues long. Germline CDR1 reads SGHTA; CDR2 reads FQGNSA.

In this sample, this clone turned up a few times. This chain uses TRBV7-9 with TRBJ1-1; D may be TRBD1 (5 bases). V was pared by 3 bases and J by 10 bases, with 21 bases between. The CDR3 length is 15 residues. The germline gives CDR1 SEHNR, CDR2 FQNEAQ (reference sequence). In DNA, the CDR3 is TGTGCCAGCAGCTTCCTCGCGACGGAGGGCAGGGTAGCTTTCTTT. Translating gives CASSFLATEGRVAFF.

V usage is TRBV15 and J usage is TRBJ2-7; D perhaps matches TRBD2 (6 bases). The ends were cut back, 0 bases at V and 4 bases at J, with 10 bases in the middle. This CDR3 comprises 14 residues. Germline V CDR1 and CDR2: LNHNV, YYDKDF (reference sequence). The CDR3 bases are TGTGCCACCAGCAGAGATAGGCGGGATTACGAGCAGTACTTC. Translation gives CATSRDRRDYEQYF. Full variable domain (missing parts from reference TRBV15 and TRBJ2-7): DAMVIQNPRYQVTQFGKPVTLSCSQTLNHNVMYWYQQKSSQAPKLLFHYYDKDFNNEADTPDNFQSRRPNTSFCFLDIRSPGLGDTAMYLCATSRDRRDYEQYFGPGTRLTVT.

The rearrangement links TRBV14 to TRBJ2-3; a weak D match, TRBD2 (6 bases). CDR1 and CDR2 (germline): SGHDN, FVKESK. The CDR3 consists of 15 residues. Deletions cut 5 bases from V and 0 bases from J, with 12 bases between. The CDR3 here is CASSREVSSTDTQYF. The CDR3 nucleotides are TGTGCCAGCAGCAGGGAGGTGTCTAGCACAGATACGCAGTATTTT.

V is TRBV5-6 and J is TRBJ1-3; D call uncertain. The CDR3 is made up of 15 amino acids. Trimming pared 0 bases from V and 4 bases from J, leaving 11 bases between. The germline gives CDR1 SGHDT, CDR2 YYEEEE. The CDR3 reads CASSLVPGTGNTIYF. CDR3 nucleotide sequence: TGTGCCAGCAGCTTGGTTCCGGGAACGGGAAACACCATATATTTT.

This clone was observed a single time. The CDR3 DNA reads TGTGCCAGCAGCGGGGGACTTCAAGAGACCCAGTACTTC. It specifies CASSGGLQETQYF. V is TRBV7-7 and J is TRBJ2-5, with D possibly matching TRBD2 (6 bases). The germline gives CDR1 SSHAT, CDR2 FNYEAQ (reference sequence). V dropped 5 bases and J dropped 2 bases, with 9 bases sitting between them. The CDR3 spans 13 residues.

This clone was detected only a few times. This chain joins TRBV5-8 and TRBJ2-6; the match to TRBD2 covers 7 bases. With V trimmed by 1 base and J by 5 bases, 3 bases remained unmatched. The CDR3 has 15 residues. CDR1 and CDR2 from the germline V gene are SGHTS and YDEGEE. This CDR3 reads CASSLRRERANVLTF. The CDR3, as DNA: TGTGCCAGCAGCTTGAGGCGGGAGAGGGCCAACGTCCTGACTTTC.

This chain joins TRBV5-4 and TRBJ1-2; 7 bases are shared with TRBD1. Germline lookup yields CDR1 SGHNT and CDR2 YYREEE (reference sequence). With V trimmed by 4 bases and J by 4 bases, 7 bases remained unmatched. The CDR3 has 14 residues. The CDR3 region is CASSPGQKLYGYTF. The CDR3 DNA follows: TGTGCCAGCAGCCCGGGACAGAAGCTCTATGGCTACACCTTC.

The chain has TRBV4-3 and TRBJ2-5; TRBD2 aligns across 9 bases. The CDR3 extends over 16 amino acids. The V segment lost 1 base and the J segment 4 bases; nucleotides outside the gene matches: 7. Germline V gene lookup returns CDR1 LGHNA and CDR2 YSLEER. CDR3 sequence reads: CASSQGGLAGSETQYF. The CDR3 DNA reads as TGCGCCAGCAGCCAAGGGGGACTAGCAGGATCAGAGACCCAGTACTTC.

This clone was picked up a small number of times. The rearrangement uses TRBV5-6 and TRBJ2-7, with 8 bases matching TRBD1. The ends lost 4 bases at V and 3 bases at J; junction bases unmatched: 6. CDR3 size: 14 residues. Looked up from germline, CDR1 is SGHDT and CDR2 is YYEEEE. The DNA for the CDR3 is TGTGCCAGCAGCGAGAGGACAGGGAGCTACGAGCAGTACTTC. Its protein is CASSERTGSYEQYF.

The chain recombines TRBV5-4 with TRBJ2-3, with D possibly TRBD1 on 5 matching bases. The germline V gene has CDR1 SGHNT and CDR2 YYREEE (reference sequence). Trimming took 6 bases from V and 4 from J, leaving 18 bases between them. The CDR3 spans 15 residues. This CDR3 reads CASTLVAGKADTQYF. As DNA, the CDR3 is TGTGCCAGCACCCTCGTGGCAGGGAAGGCAGATACGCAGTATTTT. The full variable domain, its missing parts supplied by reference TRBV5-4 and TRBJ2-3, is ETGVTQSPTHLIKTRGQQVTLRCSSQSGHNTVSWYQQALGQGPQFIFQYYREEENGRGNFPPRFSGLQFPNYSSELNVNALELDDSALYLCASTLVAGKADTQYFGPGTRLTVL.

The DNA of the CDR3 is TGTGCCAGCAGTTTAAGGGGACAGGGGGCGGGTGGTTCACCCCTCCACTTT. Protein: CASSLRGQGAGGSPLHF. The chain joins TRBV27 to TRBJ1-6, with TRBD1 identical over 12 bases. The CDR3 length is 17 residues. CDR1 and CDR2 (germline): MNHEY, SMNVEV (reference sequence). V shed 2 bases, J shed 9 bases, and the junction held 8 bases outside the gene matches.

This chain joins TRBV11-2 and TRBJ1-4, with D unresolved. CDR3 size: 14 residues. Germline V gene lookup returns CDR1 SGHAT and CDR2 FQNNGV. Trimming pared 5 bases from V and 4 bases from J, leaving 11 bases between. CDR3 in DNA: TGTGCCAGCAGCAGGGCGGGTGGTAATGAAAAACTGTTTTTT. Translation: CASSRAGGNEKLFF. The full variable domain, in which reference TRBV11-2 and TRBJ1-4 provide the parts outside the CDR3, is EAGVAQSPRYKIIEKRQSVAFWCNPISGHATLYWYQQILGQGPKLLIQFQNNGVVDDSQLPKDRFSAERLKGVDSTLKIQPAKLEDSAVYLCASSRAGGNEKLFFGSGTQLSVL.

The chain has TRBV19 and TRBJ1-1; TRBD1 might be the D (5 bases). The CDR3 has 13 amino acids. Germline V gene sequence: CDR1 LNHDA, CDR2 SQIVND (reference sequence). Trimming took 8 bases from V and 0 from J, leaving 10 bases between them. Here the CDR3 reads CASEDRMNTEAFF. CDR3 nucleotide sequence: TGTGCCAGTGAAGACAGAATGAACACTGAAGCTTTCTTT. The full variable domain, rest sourced from reference TRBV19 and TRBJ1-1, is DGGITQSPKYLFRKEGQNVTLSCEQNLNHDAMYWYRQDPGQGLRLIYYSQIVNDFQKGDIAEGYSVSREKKESFPLTVTSAQKNPTAFYLCASEDRMNTEAFFGQGTRLTVV.

This chain links TRBV11-2 with TRBJ1-2, with D possibly TRBD1 on 6 matching bases. CDR1 is SGHAT, CDR2 FQNNGV, per germline. The CDR3 is 14 amino acids. Trimming took 6 bases from V and 8 from J, leaving 19 bases between them. This CDR3 reads CASRRNRDPGGYTF. The CDR3 coding sequence is TGTGCCAGCAGACGTAACAGGGACCCGGGCGGCTACACCTTC.

The chain links TRBV2 to TRBJ1-5; D possibly corresponds to TRBD1 (6 bases). The germline CDR1 and CDR2 sequences are SNHLY and FYNNEI. Trimming shortened V by 7 bases and J by 8 bases, and 18 bases separated the two germline ends. This CDR3 spans 14 amino acids. CDR3 loop: CASKGFQAGEPQHF. CDR3 sequence (DNA): TGTGCCAGCAAAGGGTTCCAGGCAGGGGAGCCCCAGCATTTT.

The chain joins TRBV11-2 to TRBJ1-1; tentative D call: TRBD1 (6 bases). Trimming pared 3 bases from V and 4 bases from J, leaving 9 bases between. The CDR3 has 13 residues. CDR1 SGHAT and CDR2 FQNNGV come from the germline V gene. Here the CDR3 reads CASSFTDSTEAFF. For the CDR3, the DNA is TGTGCCAGCAGCTTTACGGACAGCACTGAAGCTTTCTTT.